The 10 T cell receptor beta chains below were found in one sample sequenced in a study of T cells after yellow fever vaccination (dated by TCRdb to between 2018 and 2020). This specimen's treatment or condition label, per the study, means: live attenuated yellow fever vaccine strain. The method was 5' RACE. The sequencer was an Illumina HiSeq 2500. In-frame beta chains were kept once TCRdb had trimmed the public reads at Q25 with fastp and called clones with MiXCR. Every distinct CDR3 protein forms one entry, paired with its most common genes and DNA. The sample records about 160,000 distinct CDR3 sequences, around 7.3% of which are singletons. The ten most abundant clones make up more than 2.5% of the sample. Sequences were derived from CD4+ T cells sorted from PBMCs, sampled around 5 days after the first yellow fever vaccination. Receptors were obtained from a man between 18 and 29 years old who received the YFV17D yellow fever vaccine.

Many counts were recorded for this clonotype. The V gene is TRBV9, the J gene TRBJ1-2; D gene uncertain. The germline V gene has CDR1 SGDLS and CDR2 YYNGEE. The V end lost 5 bases, the J end lost 8 bases, and 13 bases lay between the germline ends. This CDR3 comprises 12 residues. CDR3 DNA: TGTGCCAGCAGACCTGGGTTGGGCGGCTACACCTTC. It specifies CASRPGLGGYTF.

This clonotype was counted many times. The chain is built from TRBV6-2 or TRBV6-3 and TRBJ2-5; 9 positions agree with TRBD2. The CDR3 covers 15 residues. With 4 bases clipped from V and 1 base from J, the junction kept 4 bases outside the gene matches. Germline V lookup: CDR1 MNHEY, CDR2 SVGEGT. The CDR3 protein is CASSWTRGGQETQYF. DNA of the CDR3: TGTGCCAGCAGTTGGACGCGGGGGGGCCAAGAGACCCAGTACTTC.

This clonotype was observed many times. This chain joins TRBV7-2 and TRBJ2-3; D gene uncertain. Germline-derived CDR1 and CDR2 are SGHTA and FQGNSA. V shed 2 bases and J shed 4 bases, with 7 bases lying between them. There are 13 residues in the CDR3. CDR3 DNA sequence: TGTGCCAGCAGCTTAAGGCGGTCAGATACGCAGTATTTT. Encoded protein: CASSLRRSDTQYF.

In this sample, this clonotype turned up a few times. This rearrangement joins TRBV5-1 to TRBJ2-3; 7 positions agree with TRBD2. The CDR3 runs 16 residues. V trimming: 4 bases; J trimming: 3 bases; junction bases outside the gene matches: 11. CDR1 and CDR2 from the germline V gene are SGHRS and YFSETQ. The CDR3 region has the DNA TGCGCCAGCAGCCCGGGAGCTGGGGGAGGGACAGATACGCAGTATTTT. This codes for CASSPGAGGGTDTQYF.

The V gene is TRBV12-3 or TRBV12-4, the J gene TRBJ1-4; possible D gene TRBD1, 6 bases. Trimming cost V 3 bases and J 7 bases, with 15 bases left between them. The CDR3 extends over 15 amino acids. This chain's CDR3 is CASSLGGTSAEKLFF. The DNA of the CDR3 is TGTGCCAGCAGTTTGGGGGGGACATCCGCTGAAAAACTGTTTTTT.

This clonotype was counted only a few times. V gene TRBV15 combines with J gene TRBJ1-2; 11 bases are shared with TRBD1. This CDR3 contains 16 residues. The V segment lost 5 bases and the J segment 4 bases; nucleotides outside the gene matches: 9. Germline V gene data show CDR1 as LNHNV and CDR2 as YYDKDF (reference sequence). CDR3 region: CATSGQGAGSVYGYTF. CDR3 sequence (DNA): TGTGCCACCAGCGGACAGGGGGCCGGTTCCGTCTATGGCTACACCTTC.

V usage is TRBV12-3 or TRBV12-4 and J usage is TRBJ1-2; TRBD1 is a possible D gene (6 bases). This CDR3 is 14 amino acids long. V shed 6 bases and J shed 7 bases, with 18 bases lying between them. The CDR3 loop is CASSLDRPYGGYTF. The CDR3, as DNA: TGTGCCAGCAGCCTAGACAGGCCTTACGGTGGCTACACCTTC.

This clonotype was counted many times. V usage is TRBV18 and J usage is TRBJ2-5; 10 nucleotides align to TRBD2. Unmatched junction bases numbered 5, after V lost 3 bases and J lost 1 base. Germline V gene data show CDR1 as KGHSH and CDR2 as LQKENI. The CDR3 covers 16 residues. The CDR3 region is CASSPQLAGSQETQYF. The CDR3 nucleotides are TGTGCCAGCTCACCCCAACTAGCGGGGTCCCAAGAGACCCAGTACTTC. The full variable domain, completed using reference TRBV18 and TRBJ2-5, is NAGVMQNPRHLVRRRGQEARLRCSPMKGHSHVYWYRQLPEEGLKFMVYLQKENIIDESGMPKERFSAEFPKEGPSILRIQQVVRGDSAAYFCASSPQLAGSQETQYFGPGTRLLVL.

This clonotype has a handful of counts. This chain links TRBV10-3 with TRBJ1-4; TRBD1 matches at 7 bases. The CDR3 is made up of 15 amino acids. Germline CDR1 and CDR2: ENHRY and SYGVKD. V was clipped by 11 bases and J by 3 bases; unmatched bases: 12. The CDR3, as DNA: TGTGCCGCGAGGAGGGGGCGCGGAGCTAATGAAAAACTGTTTTTT. As protein: CAARRGRGANEKLFF.

This clonotype was counted between two and nine times. The chain couples TRBV29-1 to TRBJ1-2; D remains unclear. The germline V and J ends were trimmed by 0 bases and 4 bases, with 12 bases remaining between them. The V gene's germline CDR1 is SQVTM and CDR2 ANQGSEA. This CDR3 region has 14 residues. DNA of the CDR3: TGCAGCGTTGAAGAGGGAGGCCAACCCTATGGCTACACCTTC. Amino acid sequence: CSVEEGGQPYGYTF.